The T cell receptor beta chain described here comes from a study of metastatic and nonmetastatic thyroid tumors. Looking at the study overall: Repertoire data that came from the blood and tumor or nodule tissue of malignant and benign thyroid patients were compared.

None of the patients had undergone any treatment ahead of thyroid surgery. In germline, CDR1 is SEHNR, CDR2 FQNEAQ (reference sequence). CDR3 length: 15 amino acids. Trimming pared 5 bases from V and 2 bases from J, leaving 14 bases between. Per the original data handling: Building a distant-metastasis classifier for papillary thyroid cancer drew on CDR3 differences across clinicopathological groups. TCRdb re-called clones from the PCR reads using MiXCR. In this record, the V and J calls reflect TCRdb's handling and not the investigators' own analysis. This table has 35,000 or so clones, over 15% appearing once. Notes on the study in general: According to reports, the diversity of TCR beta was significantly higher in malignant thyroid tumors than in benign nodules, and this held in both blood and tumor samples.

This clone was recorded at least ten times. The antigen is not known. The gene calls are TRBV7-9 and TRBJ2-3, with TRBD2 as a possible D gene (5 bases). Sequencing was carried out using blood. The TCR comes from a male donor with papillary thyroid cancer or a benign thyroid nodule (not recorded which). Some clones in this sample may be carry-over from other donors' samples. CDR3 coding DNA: TGTGCCAGCAGCCACATCGGAGGTTTCACAGATACGCAGTATTTT. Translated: CASSHIGGFTDTQYF.